Sequencing of this T cell receptor beta chain was carried out in a study of T cell responses to AZD1222 COVID-19 vaccine. Whole-study context: The analysis combined second doses at about 4 or about 12 weeks.

Germline CDR1 is SGHTS and CDR2 is YDEGEE. The CDR3 extends over 12 amino acids. The V end was cut by 0 bases, the J end by 10 bases, with 8 bases between. Study-level results: Repertoire sampling occurred only after the peak T cell response. Spike-specific TCR breadth and depth were elevated following two AZD1222 doses.

Points on this clone: Antigen: not known.

The table came from immunoSEQ multiplex PCR; TCRdb's copy has only in-frame clones and leaves some out. The profile shows 150,000 to 200,000 clones, over 90% of them singletons. The rearrangement joins TRBV5-8 to TRBJ1-5; D unclear. The specimen comprised peripheral blood, sampled on day 0 of AZD1222 vaccination. The source is an adult in good health. Here the CDR3 DNA reads TGTGCCAGCAGCTTGGCAATCGTACCCCAGCATTTT. Translated: CASSLAIVPQHF.